These 28 T cell receptor beta chains originate from one sample sequenced in a study of cytomegalovirus exposure and HLA in healthy donors. 13 Jbeta primers and 60 Vbeta primers were used for the PCR. Here immunoSEQ multiplex PCR was the method, and the copy in TCRdb shows in-frame clones only, minus some. The sample records some 87,000 clones, over 70% being singletons. The specimen sequenced was PBMCs. These receptors all stem from a man between 50 and 59 years old in good health and CMV-seropositive.

The V and J genes are TRBV18 and TRBJ2-7; 10 positions agree with TRBD1. Trimming at V came to 3 bases and at J to 2 bases, leaving 1 base not matched to a gene. CDR3 length: 14 residues. The germline CDR1 and CDR2 sequences are KGHSH and LQKENI. As DNA, the CDR3 is TGTGCCAGCTCACCCGGGACAGGGGCCTACGAGCAGTACTTC. As protein: CASSPGTGAYEQYF.

This clone was found once. Distinct nucleotide sequences in the sample also encode this CDR3. The chain combines TRBV5-5 with TRBJ1-5; 7 bases match TRBD1. Germline V gives CDR1 SGHKS, CDR2 YYEKEE (reference sequence). Unmatched junction bases numbered 6, after V lost 0 bases and J lost 6 bases. The CDR3 covers 15 residues. CDR3 in amino acids: CASSLEGASLQPQHF. The CDR3 DNA follows: TGTGCCAGCAGCTTGGAGGGGGCTTCACTTCAGCCCCAGCATTTT.

The rearrangement joins TRBV2 to TRBJ1-1; D remains ambiguous. The CDR3 totals 15 residues. Germline V lookup: CDR1 SNHLY, CDR2 FYNNEI. Between the trimmed V and J ends, which lost 2 bases and 5 bases, there was a span of 15 bases. The CDR3 reads CASSENGKRGTEAFF. The CDR3 nucleotides read TGTGCCAGCAGTGAAAATGGCAAGCGCGGGACTGAAGCTTTCTTT.

This chain links TRBV27 with TRBJ2-6; D possibly corresponds to TRBD1 (5 bases). V dropped 7 bases and J dropped 2 bases, with 18 bases sitting between them. The CDR3 totals 17 residues. The germline gives CDR1 MNHEY, CDR2 SMNVEV (reference sequence). In DNA form, the CDR3 reads TGTGCCAGCACCAGGGTCTCACAGCTGGCTGGGGCCAACGTCCTGACTTTC. It codes for CASTRVSQLAGANVLTF.

V gene TRBV25-1 combines with J gene TRBJ1-2, with no clear D. V was trimmed by 5 bases and J by 4 bases, leaving 11 bases between them. The CDR3 loop spans 13 amino acids. From germline, CDR1 is MGHDK and CDR2 SYGVNS. The CDR3 region has the DNA TGTGCCAGCAGTTCCGGGAAATCCTATGGCTACACCTTC. It codes for CASSSGKSYGYTF.

The chain employs TRBV25-1 and TRBJ2-7, with D unresolved. Germline CDR1 reads MGHDK; CDR2 reads SYGVNS. Trimming left V 2 bases short and J 2 bases short, with 10 bases between. This CDR3 contains 14 residues. For the CDR3, the DNA is TGTGCCAGCAGTGAAAGGCCAGGAACCTACGAGCAGTACTTC. Translation gives CASSERPGTYEQYF.

The chain recombines TRBV7-8 with TRBJ1-5; tentative D call: TRBD1 (5 bases). CDR1 and CDR2 from the germline V gene are SGHVS and FQNEAQ. With 2 bases removed from V and 4 bases from J, the gap between germline ends came to 9 bases. The CDR3 length is 14 residues. The CDR3 region is CASSLPDTNQPQHF. In nucleotides, the CDR3 is TGTGCCAGCAGCTTACCGGACACAAATCAGCCCCAGCATTTT.

The CDR3 sequence is CASSIERTAAEAFF. Here the CDR3 DNA reads TGTGCCAGTAGTATAGAGCGCACGGCGGCTGAAGCTTTCTTT. The chain is built from TRBV19 and TRBJ1-1; D not resolved. The CDR3 runs to 14 residues. Germline loops: CDR1 LNHDA, CDR2 SQIVND (reference sequence). The V end was cut by 0 bases, the J end by 6 bases, with 11 bases between.

This clone appeared a few times. The rearrangement uses TRBV9 and TRBJ2-7; unclear D gene. Trimming took off 2 bases at V and 2 bases at J, with 17 bases between the two ends. The CDR3 has 16 residues. The germline V gene has CDR1 SGDLS and CDR2 YYNGEE. The CDR3 DNA follows: TGTGCCAGCAGCGTCCGCGAAACTTCTTATACCTACGAGCAGTACTTC. This encodes CASSVRETSYTYEQYF.

The chain uses TRBV2 and TRBJ2-3; no definite D call. Germline loops: CDR1 SNHLY, CDR2 FYNNEI. CDR3 length equals 10 residues. The ends were cut back, 8 bases at V and 6 bases at J, with 6 bases in the middle. DNA for the CDR3: TGTGCCAGCCGGGTGGATACGCAGTATTTT. Protein: CASRVDTQYF.

The chain carries TRBV5-4 and TRBJ1-6; D unresolved. Germline CDR1 reads SGHNT; CDR2 reads YYREEE (reference sequence). V was pared by 5 bases and J by 0 bases, with 9 bases between. The CDR3 totals 15 residues. The CDR3 DNA is TGTGCCAGCAGGGTCGGTAGCTCCTATAATTCACCCCTCCACTTT. Amino acids: CASRVGSSYNSPLHF. Full variable domain (rest looked up from reference TRBV5-4 and TRBJ1-6): ETGVTQSPTHLIKTRGQQVTLRCSSQSGHNTVSWYQQALGQGPQFIFQYYREEENGRGNFPPRFSGLQFPNYSSELNVNALELDDSALYLCASRVGSSYNSPLHFGNGTRLTVT.

The V gene is TRBV19, the J gene TRBJ1-2; unclear D gene. The CDR3 extends over 16 amino acids. Germline V gene lookup returns CDR1 LNHDA and CDR2 SQIVND (reference sequence). Trimming took 3 bases from V and 4 from J, leaving 18 bases between them. CDR3: CASSINPGTTPYGYTF. In nucleotides, the CDR3 is TGTGCCAGTAGTATCAATCCGGGAACGACCCCCTATGGCTACACCTTC.

The genes are TRBV5-1 and TRBJ1-1; TRBD1 matches at 8 bases. The V gene's germline CDR1 is SGHRS and CDR2 YFSETQ. This CDR3 is built from 13 residues. J gave up 9 bases and V 2 bases, and 6 bases lay outside the gene matches. CDR3 loop: CASSFGGDRKAFF. CDR3 coding DNA: TGCGCCAGCAGCTTTGGGGGGGACAGGAAAGCTTTCTTT.

The V and J genes are TRBV25-1 and TRBJ2-3; 7 bases align to TRBD1. V lost 4 bases, J lost 3 bases, and 10 bases stayed unmatched. This CDR3 spans 16 amino acids. The germline V gene encodes CDR1 MGHDK and CDR2 SYGVNS. The CDR3 sequence is CASSGNQGDVTDTQYF. CDR3 nucleotide sequence: TGTGCCAGCAGTGGGAACCAGGGGGACGTTACAGATACGCAGTATTTT.

The chain carries TRBV10-3 and TRBJ2-7, with 15 positions matching TRBD2. With 4 bases clipped from V and 3 bases from J, the junction kept 1 base outside the gene matches. The CDR3 runs to 15 residues. Germline lookup yields CDR1 ENHRY and CDR2 SYGVKD. CDR3 nucleotide sequence: TGTGCCATCAGTGGGACTAGCGGGGGGGACTACGAGCAGTACTTC. Protein: CAISGTSGGDYEQYF.

The chain recombines TRBV10-2 with TRBJ1-1; D might be TRBD1 (6 bases). The CDR3 consists of 14 residues. The germline V and J ends were trimmed by 6 bases and 1 base, with 12 bases remaining between them. CDR1 and CDR2 (germline): WSHSY, SAAADI. DNA of the CDR3: TGCGCCAGCAGATGGACAGACTCGAACACTGAAGCTTTCTTT. The encoded protein is CASRWTDSNTEAFF.

The genes are TRBV30 and TRBJ1-2; TRBD1 matches at 9 bases. Per the germline V gene, CDR1 is GTSNPN and CDR2 is SVGIG (reference sequence). The ends lost 0 bases at V and 7 bases at J; junction bases unmatched: 6. The CDR3 extends over 14 amino acids. The CDR3 DNA reads TGTGCCTGGAGTGTACTACAGGGGGCGCGTGGCTACACCTTC. It codes for CAWSVLQGARGYTF. Using reference TRBV30 and TRBJ1-2 for the parts outside the CDR3, the full variable domain is SQTIHQWPATLVQPVGSPLSLECTVEGTSNPNLYWYRQAAGRGLQLLFYSVGIGQISSEVPQNLSASRPQDRQFILSSKKLLLSDSGFYLCAWSVLQGARGYTFGSGTRLTVV.

This clone has only one observation. The chain joins TRBV11-2 to TRBJ1-6; D gene unclear. Germline V CDR1 and CDR2: SGHAT, FQNNGV. The ends were cut back, 5 bases at V and 9 bases at J, with 5 bases in the middle. The CDR3 consists of 11 residues. CDR3: CASSHGSPLHF. CDR3 DNA sequence: TGTGCCAGCAGCCACGGTTCACCCCTCCACTTT. The full variable domain, in which reference TRBV11-2 and TRBJ1-6 provide the parts outside the CDR3, is EAGVAQSPRYKIIEKRQSVAFWCNPISGHATLYWYQQILGQGPKLLIQFQNNGVVDDSQLPKDRFSAERLKGVDSTLKIQPAKLEDSAVYLCASSHGSPLHFGNGTRLTVT.

V and J are TRBV19 and TRBJ2-1, with 11 bases matching TRBD2. Germline CDR1 LNHDA, CDR2 SQIVND (reference sequence). The V gene end was trimmed by 2 bases and the J gene end by 3 bases; junction bases not matched to a gene: 6. The CDR3 has 17 amino acids. CDR3 in amino acids: CASSIPPSGGYYNEQFF. The CDR3 nucleotides read TGTGCCAGTAGTATACCCCCTAGCGGGGGGTACTACAATGAGCAGTTCTTC.

The genes are TRBV7-6 and TRBJ1-3; D is unclear. The germline V gene encodes CDR1 SGHVS and CDR2 FNYEAQ. With 5 bases removed from V and 0 bases from J, the gap between germline ends came to 11 bases. This CDR3 has 15 amino acids. The chain's CDR3 is CASSLSSLSGNTIYF. The DNA of the CDR3 is TGTGCCAGCAGCCTCTCATCACTCTCTGGAAACACCATATATTTT.

This rearrangement joins TRBV7-2 to TRBJ2-5, with D perhaps TRBD2 (6 bases). This CDR3 contains 14 residues. Trimming left V 5 bases short and J 5 bases short, with 15 bases between. Germline CDR1 and CDR2: SGHTA and FQGNSA. CDR3 nucleotides: TGTGCCAGCAGCCCCGGGACTCCCCGGGAGACCCAGTACTTC. Translating it yields CASSPGTPRETQYF.

V gene TRBV29-1 combines with J gene TRBJ2-2, with 7 bases that match TRBD1. CDR3 length: 17 amino acids. Germline CDR1 and CDR2: SQVTM and ANQGSEA. V shed 0 bases and J 5 bases; nucleotides not matched to a gene: 12. CDR3 coding DNA: TGCAGCGTTGAAGACGACACAGGGGCGCGGCGGACCGGGGAGCTGTTTTTT. Protein: CSVEDDTGARRTGELFF.

CDR3 region: CASSIIGTGAHSNQPQHF. DNA for the CDR3: TGTGCCAGTAGTATAATAGGGACAGGGGCCCATAGCAATCAGCCCCAGCATTTT. The rearrangement links TRBV19 to TRBJ1-5, with 10 bases that match TRBD1. The length of the CDR3 is 18 residues. Germline CDR1 and CDR2: LNHDA and SQIVND (reference sequence). Germline trimming cut 2 bases from V and 0 bases from J; bases unmatched to any gene: 7.

V and J are TRBV7-9 and TRBJ2-7; 10 bases agree with TRBD1. The germline V gene encodes CDR1 SEHNR and CDR2 FQNEAQ (reference sequence). The CDR3 extends over 16 amino acids. V was pared by 5 bases and J by 2 bases, with 9 bases of the junction left unmatched. CDR3 region: CASSPKVGTGAYEQYF. CDR3 nucleotide sequence: TGTGCCAGCAGCCCTAAGGTTGGGACAGGGGCCTACGAGCAGTACTTC.

The rearrangement joins TRBV21-1 to TRBJ2-7; TRBD1 is the table's D call, not checked against the DNA. TRBV21-1 is given as a pseudogene. The CDR3 length is 15 residues. The CDR3 DNA reads as TGTGCCAGCAGCGTCCCCTTTGAACAGGGGAGCGAGCAGTACTTC. This encodes CASSVPFEQGSEQYF.

To note about this clone: Germline and junction disagree at one end, which may indicate a read error. The chain couples TRBV19 to TRBJ1-5, with D possibly being TRBD1 (6 bases). The CDR3 is made up of 16 amino acids. Per germline, CDR1 LNHDA and CDR2 SQIVND (reference sequence). CDR3 sequence (DNA): TGTGCCAGTAGTCCAAGGACAGATTATAGCAATCAGCCCCAACATTTT. Protein sequence: CASSPRTDYSNQPQHF. Supplemented by reference TRBV19 and TRBJ1-5, the full variable domain reads DGGITQSPKYLFRKEGQNVTLSCEQNLNHDAMYWYRQDPGQGLRLIYYSQIVNDFQKGDIAEGYSVSREKKESFPLTVTSAQKNPTAFYLCASSPRTDYSNQPQHFGDGTRLSIL.

With respect to this clone: One end of the junction fails to match germline, which may point to a read error. The V and J genes are TRBV19 and TRBJ1-2; TRBD1 might be the D (5 bases). Per germline, CDR1 LNHDA and CDR2 SQIVND (reference sequence). This CDR3 contains 14 residues. The CDR3 sequence is CASTRGGDRYGYPF. The CDR3 region has the DNA TGTGCCAGTACCCGCGGAGGGGACCGCTATGGCTACCCCTTC.

The chain is built from TRBV9 and TRBJ1-3; 8 positions agree with TRBD1. After removal of 4 bases from V and 8 bases from J, the junction contained 8 bases not matched to a gene. This CDR3 has 14 amino acids. Germline CDR1 and CDR2: SGDLS and YYNGEE. CDR3 coding DNA: TGTGCCAGCAGCCCCCGGACAGGGTTGTACACCATATATTTT. This translates into CASSPRTGLYTIYF.